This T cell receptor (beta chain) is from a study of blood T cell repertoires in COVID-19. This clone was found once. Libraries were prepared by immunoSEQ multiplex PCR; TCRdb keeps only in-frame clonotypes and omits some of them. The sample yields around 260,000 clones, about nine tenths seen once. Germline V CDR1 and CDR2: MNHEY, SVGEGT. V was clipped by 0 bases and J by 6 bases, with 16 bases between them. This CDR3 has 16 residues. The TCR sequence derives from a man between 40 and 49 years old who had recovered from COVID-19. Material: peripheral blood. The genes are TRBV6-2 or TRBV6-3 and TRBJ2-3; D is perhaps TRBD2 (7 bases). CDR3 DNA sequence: TGTGCCAGCAGTTACTCGAGGGGGGGCAGACGCGATACGCAGTATTTT. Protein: CASSYSRGGRRDTQYF.